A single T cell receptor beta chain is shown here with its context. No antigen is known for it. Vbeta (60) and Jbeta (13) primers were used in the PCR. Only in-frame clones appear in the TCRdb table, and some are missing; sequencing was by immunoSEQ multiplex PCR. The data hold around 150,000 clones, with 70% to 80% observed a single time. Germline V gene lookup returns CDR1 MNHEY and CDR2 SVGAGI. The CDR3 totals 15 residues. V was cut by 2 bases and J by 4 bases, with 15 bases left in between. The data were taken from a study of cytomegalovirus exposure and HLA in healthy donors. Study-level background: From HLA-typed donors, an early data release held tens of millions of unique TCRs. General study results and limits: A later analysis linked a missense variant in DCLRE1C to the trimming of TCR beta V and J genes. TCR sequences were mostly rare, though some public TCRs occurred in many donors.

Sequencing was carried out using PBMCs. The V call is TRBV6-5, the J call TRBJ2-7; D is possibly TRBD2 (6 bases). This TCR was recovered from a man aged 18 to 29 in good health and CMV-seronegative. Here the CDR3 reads CASSYAAGTRYEQYF. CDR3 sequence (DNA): TGTGCCAGCAGTTACGCGGCGGGAACTCGGTACGAGCAGTACTTC.